The 10 T cell receptor beta chains below were found in one sample sequenced in a study of graft-versus-host responses after intestinal transplantation. Assay: immunoSEQ multiplex PCR; the TCRdb copy retains only in-frame clones and omits some. The top ten hold roughly 8% of the sample, which has over 75,000 clones, around 87% seen once. The antigens of these receptors remain unknown. The sequences come from unstimulated CD8+ T cells sorted from spleen or lymph node cells, collected before transplant. The origin of the receptors is a human donor who was the organ donor for an intestinal transplant.

This sequence joins TRBV29-1 and TRBJ2-1, with a weak D call TRBD2 (5 bases). The CDR3 totals 13 residues. Germline V gives CDR1 SQVTM, CDR2 ANQGSEA. V was shortened by 8 bases and J by 4 bases, with 15 bases between the two germline ends. The CDR3 here is CSPGSAQYNEQFF. The CDR3, as DNA: TGCAGCCCGGGTAGCGCCCAGTACAATGAGCAGTTCTTC.

This clone was observed once. V gene TRBV5-6 combines with J gene TRBJ2-5, with 7 bases matching TRBD1. The CDR3 is made up of 14 amino acids. CDR1 is SGHDT, CDR2 YYEEEE, per germline. Trimming took 2 bases from V and 3 from J; bases not matched to a gene: 4. This CDR3 is CASSLPDREETQYF. The CDR3 bases are TGTGCCAGCAGCTTACCCGACAGGGAAGAGACCCAGTACTTC.

The chain is built from TRBV20-1 and TRBJ2-3; D is undetermined. CDR3 length: 11 amino acids. Between the trimmed V and J ends, which lost 7 bases and 4 bases, there was a span of 9 bases. Germline V gene data show CDR1 as DFQATT and CDR2 as SNEGSKA (reference sequence). The CDR3 loop reads CSVPRPDTQYF. CDR3 sequence (DNA): TGCAGTGTTCCTAGACCAGATACGCAGTATTTT.

The chain couples TRBV28 to TRBJ1-4; 7 bases line up with TRBD1. This CDR3 comprises 15 residues. The junction had 9 bases not matched to a gene; V was cut back by 5 bases and J by 6 bases. The germline gives CDR1 MDHEN, CDR2 SYDVKM. The CDR3 sequence: CASSPSTGDDEKLFF. The CDR3, as DNA: TGTGCCAGCAGTCCATCTACAGGGGACGATGAAAAACTGTTTTTT.

J is TRBJ2-7 and V is TRBV19, with D possibly being TRBD1 (5 bases). Trimming left V 3 bases short and J 0 bases short, with 6 bases between. Germline V gives CDR1 LNHDA, CDR2 SQIVND (reference sequence). This CDR3 contains 13 residues. CDR3 nucleotide sequence: TGTGCCAGTAGTATGGGGCCCTCCTACGAGCAGTACTTC. Translation: CASSMGPSYEQYF. The variable domain in full, completed from reference TRBV19 and TRBJ2-7, reads DGGITQSPKYLFRKEGQNVTLSCEQNLNHDAMYWYRQDPGQGLRLIYYSQIVNDFQKGDIAEGYSVSREKKESFPLTVTSAQKNPTAFYLCASSMGPSYEQYFGPGTRLTVT.

The chain links TRBV27 to TRBJ2-6; D uncertain. CDR1 is MNHEY and CDR2 is SMNVEV in the germline V gene (reference sequence). Trimming took 7 bases from V and 0 from J, leaving 7 bases between them. The CDR3 is 14 residues long. This CDR3 is CASNRFSGANVLTF. CDR3 bases: TGTGCCAGCAACCGGTTCTCTGGGGCCAACGTCCTGACTTTC.

V usage is TRBV13 and J usage is TRBJ2-7, with TRBD2 identical over 8 bases. V trimming: 5 bases; J trimming: 5 bases; junction bases outside the gene matches: 8. This CDR3 region has 14 residues. CDR1 and CDR2 (germline): PRHDT, FYEKMQ (reference sequence). CDR3 nucleotide sequence: TGTGCCAGCAGCCACCCGGCGGGGGGAAACGAGCAGTACTTC. Its protein product is CASSHPAGGNEQYF.

This chain uses TRBV19 with TRBJ1-6; possible D gene TRBD1, 6 bases. V was trimmed by 0 bases and J by 6 bases, leaving 18 bases between them. Looked up from germline, CDR1 is LNHDA and CDR2 is SQIVND (reference sequence). This CDR3 is built from 18 residues. CDR3 sequence: CASSIDSGNGGPNSPLHF. CDR3 sequence (DNA): TGTGCCAGTAGTATAGATTCCGGAAACGGGGGGCCTAATTCACCCCTCCACTTT.

In its sample, this clone was seen once. The V gene is TRBV7-9, the J gene TRBJ2-5; no clear D gene. The CDR3 runs to 11 residues. V lost 4 bases to trimming and J lost 5 bases, with 5 bases between them. Germline values: CDR1 SEHNR, CDR2 FQNEAQ (reference sequence). The CDR3 loop reads CASSYRETQYF. The CDR3 region has the DNA TGTGCCAGCAGCTATAGGGAGACCCAGTACTTC.

In its sample, this clone was seen once. V and J are TRBV2 and TRBJ2-1, with TRBD2 as a possible D gene (6 bases). Trimming removed 5 bases from V and 7 bases from J, with 9 bases in between. This CDR3 is built from 12 residues. Germline CDR1 SNHLY, CDR2 FYNNEI. CDR3 sequence reads: CASSISGNEQFF. CDR3 coding DNA: TGTGCCAGCAGTATTAGCGGAAATGAGCAGTTCTTC.